The 8 T cell receptor beta chains presented below share a single source sample, sequenced in a study of identical twins. TCRdb reprocessed the 5' RACE reads via MiXCR and lists one record per CDR3 protein. The sample lists roughly 720,000 distinct CDR3 sequences; 18% were seen once. The data also belong to a second study, concerning T cells expressing NK-cell markers.

The sample taken for sequencing was PBMCs. Every receptor here comes from a woman younger than 35 in good health.

The V and J genes are TRBV27 and TRBJ2-3; D gene uncertain. The germline gives CDR1 MNHEY, CDR2 SMNVEV (reference sequence). V was pared by 4 bases and J by 0 bases, with 8 bases between. This CDR3 spans 14 amino acids. The CDR3 is CASSSTPSTDTQYF. CDR3 coding DNA: TGTGCCAGCAGTTCAACACCCAGCACAGATACGCAGTATTTT.

The J gene is TRBJ2-3, the V gene TRBV20-1; D is undetermined. CDR1 is DFQATT, CDR2 SNEGSKA, per germline (reference sequence). V lost 0 bases and J lost 1, with 11 bases in between. The CDR3 is 15 residues long. The CDR3 region has the DNA TGCAGTGCTAGAGATTCGGCGATGGGCACAGATACGCAGTATTTT. Encoded protein: CSARDSAMGTDTQYF.

This clonotype was detected a few times. The J gene is TRBJ2-3, the V gene TRBV5-1; D call uncertain. The CDR3 is made up of 14 amino acids. Germline V gives CDR1 SGHRS, CDR2 YFSETQ. Trimming removed 2 bases from V and 2 bases from J, with 9 bases in between. CDR3 sequence reads: CASSFRRFTDTQYF. In DNA form, the CDR3 reads TGCGCCAGCAGCTTCCGACGTTTCACAGATACGCAGTATTTT.

There are a few counts of this clonotype. The rearrangement joins TRBV24-1 to TRBJ1-2; the D gene is possibly TRBD1 (5 bases). Per the germline V gene, CDR1 is KGHDR and CDR2 is SFDVKD. Trimming stripped 3 bases from V and 8 bases from J, with 21 bases between. This CDR3 contains 16 residues. The CDR3 sequence is CATSDRGVKDLGGYTF. In DNA, the CDR3 is TGTGCCACCAGTGATCGGGGGGTGAAGGATCTTGGGGGCTACACCTTC.

Written as DNA, the CDR3 is TGTGCCAGCAGTGGATATGGAGTAGGCACTGAAGCTTTCTTT. Residues: CASSGYGVGTEAFF. J is TRBJ1-1 and V is TRBV2; D not certain. Trimming shortened V by 4 bases and J by 4 bases, and 13 bases separated the two germline ends. From germline, CDR1 is SNHLY and CDR2 FYNNEI. The CDR3 covers 14 residues.

The chain combines TRBV7-9 with TRBJ2-1; TRBD2 is a possible D gene (6 bases). This CDR3 region has 16 residues. Germline loops: CDR1 SEHNR, CDR2 FQNEAQ (reference sequence). V was pared by 8 bases and J by 3 bases, with 20 bases between. The CDR3 loop reads CASPGVGGANYNEQFF. The CDR3 DNA reads TGTGCCAGCCCTGGGGTCGGCGGGGCGAACTACAATGAGCAGTTCTTC.

V and J are TRBV5-5 and TRBJ2-1, with D possibly TRBD2 on 6 matching bases. The CDR3 covers 16 residues. V lost 4 bases, J lost 0 bases, and 14 bases lay in between. The germline V gene encodes CDR1 SGHKS and CDR2 YYEKEE (reference sequence). CDR3 residues: CASSRDSGSSYNEQFF. CDR3 bases: TGTGCCAGCAGCCGGGATAGCGGTAGCTCCTACAATGAGCAGTTCTTC.

In this sample, this clonotype turned up a few times. This chain connects TRBV6-1 to TRBJ1-1, with 7 bases matching TRBD1. The CDR3 totals 14 residues. V dropped 4 bases and J dropped 7; count of bases not matched to a gene: 9. Germline loops: CDR1 MNHNS, CDR2 SASEGT. The DNA of the CDR3 is TGTGCCAGCAGTGGAGGGTGGACAGGCGGTGAAGCTTTCTTT. It codes for CASSGGWTGGEAFF.